This T cell receptor (beta chain) was found in a study of graft-versus-host responses after intestinal transplantation. Between the trimmed V and J ends, which lost 0 bases and 6 bases, there was a span of 1 base. CDR1 MNHNY and CDR2 SVGAGI come from the germline V gene (reference sequence). The CDR3 runs to 11 residues. The repertoire was sequenced with immunoSEQ multiplex PCR; TCRdb's copy has only in-frame clones and lacks some. The sample consists of 77,000 or so clones, 92% of them appearing once. The V and J genes are TRBV6-6 and TRBJ2-3; D ambiguous. Sequencing used PBMCs, obtained 98 days after intestinal transplantation. This TCR derives from a human patient who received an intestinal transplant, so some T cells may come from the graft donor. The CDR3 bases are TGTGCCAGCAGTTACTCGGATACGCAGTATTTT. Its protein product is CASSYSDTQYF.